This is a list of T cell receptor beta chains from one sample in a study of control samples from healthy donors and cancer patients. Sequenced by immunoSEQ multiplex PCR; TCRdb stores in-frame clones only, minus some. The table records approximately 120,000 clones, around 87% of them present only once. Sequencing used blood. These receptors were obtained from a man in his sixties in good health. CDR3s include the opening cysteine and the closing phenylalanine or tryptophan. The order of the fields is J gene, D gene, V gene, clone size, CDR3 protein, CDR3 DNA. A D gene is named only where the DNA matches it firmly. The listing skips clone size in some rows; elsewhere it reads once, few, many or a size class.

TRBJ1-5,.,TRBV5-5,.,CASSPSQTQPQHF,TGTGCCAGCAGCCCGTCGCAGACTCAGCCCCAGCATTTT
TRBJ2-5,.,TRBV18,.,CASSQVQSETQYF,TGTGCCAGCTCACAAGTGCAGTCGGAGACCCAGTACTTC
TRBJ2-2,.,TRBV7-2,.,CASRPGTPNTGELFF,TGTGCCAGCAGACCGGGGACACCGAACACCGGGGAGCTGTTTTTT
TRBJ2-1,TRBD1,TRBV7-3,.,CASSPGQANNEQFF,TGTGCCAGCAGCCCGGGACAGGCGAACAATGAGCAGTTCTTC
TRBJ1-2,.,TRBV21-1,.,CASSKLPRPLVHYGYTF,TGTGCCAGCAGCAAATTGCCCAGGCCTTTGGTCCACTATGGCTACACCTTC
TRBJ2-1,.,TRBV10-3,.,CAISELYEQFF,TGTGCCATCAGTGAGTTGTATGAGCAGTTCTTC
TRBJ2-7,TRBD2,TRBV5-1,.,CASSLSAGPYEQYF,TGCGCCAGCAGCTTGTCAGCGGGGCCCTACGAGCAGTACTTC
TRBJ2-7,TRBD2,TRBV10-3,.,CAISESPGLAGVPSYEQYF,TGTGCCATCAGTGAGTCGCCGGGACTAGCGGGGGTTCCCTCCTACGAGCAGTACTTC
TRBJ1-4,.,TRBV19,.,CASSFGTSEKLFF,TGTGCCAGTAGTTTCGGGACCTCCGAAAAACTGTTTTTT
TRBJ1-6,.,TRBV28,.,CASNLWGDNSPLHF,TGTGCCAGCAATCTCTGGGGAGATAATTCACCCCTCCACTTT
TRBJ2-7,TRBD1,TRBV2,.,CASKRDRGKSYEQYF,TGTGCCAGCAAGCGGGACAGGGGGAAATCCTACGAGCAGTACTTC
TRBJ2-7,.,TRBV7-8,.,CASSSRVSMGEQYF,TGTGCCAGCAGCAGCAGGGTTAGTATGGGCGAGCAGTACTTC
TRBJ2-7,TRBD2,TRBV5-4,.,CASSLISGGPEQYF,TGTGCCAGCAGCTTGATTAGCGGGGGCCCCGAGCAGTACTTC
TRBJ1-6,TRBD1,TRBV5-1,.,CASSGATGGLGSPLHF,TGCGCCAGCAGCGGCGCCACAGGGGGCTTGGGTTCACCCCTCCACTTT
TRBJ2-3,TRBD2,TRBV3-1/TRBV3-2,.,CASSQDPRWFSGGARSTDTQYF,TGTGCCAGCAGCCAAGATCCTCGGTGGTTCAGCGGGGGGGCAAGGAGCACAGATACGCAGTATTTT
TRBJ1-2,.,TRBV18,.,CASSPTGGDYGYTF,TGTGCCAGCTCACCTACCGGGGGGGATTATGGCTACACCTTC
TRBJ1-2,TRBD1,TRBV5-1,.,CASSLIQGVGYTF,TGCGCCAGCAGCTTAATACAGGGGGTTGGCTACACCTTC
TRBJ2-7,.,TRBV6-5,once,CASSPIMGRTYEQYF,TGTGCCAGCAGTCCGATAATGGGACGGACCTACGAGCAGTACTTC
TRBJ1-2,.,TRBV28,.,CASSFVVSGQIYGYTF,TGTGCCAGCAGTTTTGTGGTGTCCGGACAGATCTATGGCTACACCTTC
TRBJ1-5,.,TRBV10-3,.,CAISGTGNQPQHF,TGTGCCATCAGTGGCACAGGGAATCAGCCCCAGCATTTT
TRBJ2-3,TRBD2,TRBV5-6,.,CASSKGLAVWGTDTQYF,TGTGCCAGCAGCAAGGGACTAGCGGTCTGGGGCACAGATACGCAGTATTTT
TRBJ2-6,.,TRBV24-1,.,CATSEGFGANVLTF,TGTGCCACCAGTGAGGGGTTCGGGGCCAACGTCCTGACTTTC
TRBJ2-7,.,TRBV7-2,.,CASSLVGEQYF,TGTGCCAGCAGCTTAGTTGGCGAGCAGTACTTC
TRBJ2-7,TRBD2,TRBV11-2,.,CASSFSSGGEEQYF,TGTGCCAGCAGCTTTTCTAGCGGGGGGGAAGAGCAGTACTTC
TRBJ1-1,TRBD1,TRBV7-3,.,CASSLTDRNPAFF,TGTGCCAGCAGCCTGACGGACAGGAACCCAGCTTTCTTT
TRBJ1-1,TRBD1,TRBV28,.,CASSPSPGQQTQTFF,TGTGCCAGCAGTCCTAGCCCGGGACAGCAGACCCAAACTTTCTTT
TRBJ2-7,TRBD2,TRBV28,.,CASSLLGSGARGEQYF,TGTGCCAGCAGTTTATTAGGTAGCGGGGCCCGTGGAGAGCAGTACTTC
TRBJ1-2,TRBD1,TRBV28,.,CASSLRLGTVYGYTF,TGTGCCAGCAGTTTACGTCTTGGGACAGTCTATGGCTACACCTTC
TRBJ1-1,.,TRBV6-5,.,CASSYSISRNTEAFF,TGTGCCAGCAGTTACTCGATATCAAGGAACACTGAAGCTTTCTTT
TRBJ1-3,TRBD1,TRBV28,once,CASSLTGGTGNTIYF,TGTGCCAGCAGTCTAACAGGGGGCACTGGAAACACCATATATTTT
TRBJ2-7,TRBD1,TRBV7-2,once,CASTLGQGVSYEQYF,TGTGCCAGCACCCTCGGACAGGGGGTTTCCTACGAGCAGTACTTC
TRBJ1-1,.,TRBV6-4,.,CASSDQGGAEAFF,TGTGCCAGCAGTGACCAGGGTGGCGCTGAAGCTTTCTTT
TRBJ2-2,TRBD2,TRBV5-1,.,CASSSLAGGNTGELFF,TGCGCCAGCAGCTCGTTAGCGGGGGGGAACACCGGGGAGCTGTTTTTT
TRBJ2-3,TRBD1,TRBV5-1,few,CASSPPTGGADTQYF,TGCGCCAGCAGCCCACCGACAGGGGGGGCAGATACGCAGTATTTT
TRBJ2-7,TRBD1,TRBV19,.,CASSWDRSYEQYF,TGTGCCAGTAGTTGGGACAGGAGCTACGAGCAGTACTTC
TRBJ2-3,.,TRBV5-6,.,CASSEGPRGADTQYF,TGTGCCAGCAGCGAGGGCCCGAGAGGAGCAGATACGCAGTATTTT
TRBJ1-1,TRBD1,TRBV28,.,CASSSTGTVWRAFF,TGTGCCAGCAGTTCAACCGGGACAGTTTGGAGAGCTTTCTTT
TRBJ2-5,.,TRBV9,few,CASSVSGYQETQYF,TGTGCCAGCAGCGTATCCGGGTACCAAGAGACCCAGTACTTC
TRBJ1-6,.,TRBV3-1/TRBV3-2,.,CASSQESQGVSPLHF,TGTGCCAGCAGCCAAGAGAGCCAGGGAGTTTCACCCCTCCACTTT
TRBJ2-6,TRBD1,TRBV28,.,CASSFGRDREMAGANVLTF,TGTGCCAGCAGTTTTGGTCGGGACAGGGAGATGGCTGGGGCCAACGTCCTGACTTTC
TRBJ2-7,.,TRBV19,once,CASSIFAGNYEQYF,TGTGCCAGTAGTATTTTTGCAGGGAACTACGAGCAGTACTTC
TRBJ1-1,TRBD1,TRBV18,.,CASSPTGANTEAFF,TGTGCCAGCTCACCGACAGGGGCGAACACTGAAGCTTTCTTT
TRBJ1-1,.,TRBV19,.,CASSPRTPGGRDTEAFF,TGTGCCAGTAGCCCACGCACCCCCGGAGGGAGGGACACTGAAGCTTTCTTT
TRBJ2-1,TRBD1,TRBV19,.,CASGGQSYNEQFF,TGTGCCAGTGGGGGACAGTCCTACAATGAGCAGTTCTTC
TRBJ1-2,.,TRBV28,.,CASSFLQGFYGYTF,TGTGCCAGCAGTTTCCTCCAGGGCTTCTATGGCTACACCTTC
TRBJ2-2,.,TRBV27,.,CASSLSGVTGELFF,TGTGCCAGCAGTTTGTCAGGGGTAACCGGGGAGCTGTTTTTT
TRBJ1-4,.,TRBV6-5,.,CASTWENEKLFF,TGTGCCAGCACTTGGGAGAATGAAAAACTGTTTTTT
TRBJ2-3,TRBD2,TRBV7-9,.,CASSLLAGGSVTQYF,TGTGCCAGCAGCTTACTAGCGGGGGGGTCGGTTACGCAGTATTTT
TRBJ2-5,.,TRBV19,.,CASRDKPNTQETQYF,TGTGCCAGTAGGGACAAACCCAACACTCAAGAGACCCAGTACTTC
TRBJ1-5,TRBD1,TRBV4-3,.,CASSQESTQGLVGFQPQHF,TGCGCCAGCAGCCAAGAATCCACACAGGGGTTAGTGGGGTTTCAGCCCCAGCATTTT
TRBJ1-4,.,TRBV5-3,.,CARRAEGYTNEKLFF,TGTGCCAGAAGGGCGGAGGGTTACACTAATGAAAAACTGTTTTTT
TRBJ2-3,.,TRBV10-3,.,CAIRGDGTSTDTQYF,TGTGCCATCAGGGGGGACGGTACTAGCACAGATACGCAGTATTTT
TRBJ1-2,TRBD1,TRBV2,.,CASNRQGLYGYTF,TGTGCCAGCAATAGACAGGGCCTCTATGGCTACACCTTC
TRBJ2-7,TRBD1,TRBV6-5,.,CASITGTGTYEQYF,TGTGCCAGTATTACCGGGACAGGGACCTACGAGCAGTACTTC
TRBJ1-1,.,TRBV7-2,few,CASSSTVMGGTEAFF,TGTGCCAGCAGCTCCACTGTTATGGGAGGGACTGAAGCTTTCTTT
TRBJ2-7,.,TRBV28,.,CASSYARAPYEQYF,TGTGCCAGCAGTTACGCCAGGGCGCCCTACGAGCAGTACTTC
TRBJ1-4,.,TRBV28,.,CASSSHRATNEKLFF,TGTGCCAGCAGTTCCCATCGGGCAACTAATGAAAAACTGTTTTTT
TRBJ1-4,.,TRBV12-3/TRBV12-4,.,CASSFAGAEKLFF,TGTGCCAGCAGTTTTGCAGGAGCCGAAAAACTGTTTTTT